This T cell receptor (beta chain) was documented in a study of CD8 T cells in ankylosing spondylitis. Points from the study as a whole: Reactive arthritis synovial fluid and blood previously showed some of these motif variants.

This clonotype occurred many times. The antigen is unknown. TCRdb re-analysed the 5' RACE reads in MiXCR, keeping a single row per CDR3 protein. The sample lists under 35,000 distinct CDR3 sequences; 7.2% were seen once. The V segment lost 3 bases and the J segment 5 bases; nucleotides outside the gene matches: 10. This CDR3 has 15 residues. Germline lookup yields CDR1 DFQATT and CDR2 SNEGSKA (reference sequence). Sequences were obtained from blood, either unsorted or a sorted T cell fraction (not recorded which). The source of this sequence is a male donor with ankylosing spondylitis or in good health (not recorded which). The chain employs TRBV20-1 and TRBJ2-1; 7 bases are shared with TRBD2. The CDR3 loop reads CSASLGGFVNNEQFF. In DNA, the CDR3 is TGCAGTGCTAGTCTGGGAGGGTTCGTGAACAATGAGCAGTTCTTC.